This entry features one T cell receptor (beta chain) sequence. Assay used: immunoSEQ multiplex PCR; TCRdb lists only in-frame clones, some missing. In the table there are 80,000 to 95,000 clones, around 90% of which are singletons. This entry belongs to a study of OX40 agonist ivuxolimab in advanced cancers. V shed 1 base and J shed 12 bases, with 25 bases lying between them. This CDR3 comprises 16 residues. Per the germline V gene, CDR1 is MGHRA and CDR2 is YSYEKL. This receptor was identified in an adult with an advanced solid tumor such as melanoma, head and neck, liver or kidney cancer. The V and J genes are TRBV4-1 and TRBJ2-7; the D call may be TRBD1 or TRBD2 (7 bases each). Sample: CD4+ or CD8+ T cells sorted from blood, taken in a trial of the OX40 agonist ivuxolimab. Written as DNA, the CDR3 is TGCGCCAGCAGCCAAGCCGGGGGGACAGCGAGTCAGGGTCGGTACTTC. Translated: CASSQAGGTASQGRYF.